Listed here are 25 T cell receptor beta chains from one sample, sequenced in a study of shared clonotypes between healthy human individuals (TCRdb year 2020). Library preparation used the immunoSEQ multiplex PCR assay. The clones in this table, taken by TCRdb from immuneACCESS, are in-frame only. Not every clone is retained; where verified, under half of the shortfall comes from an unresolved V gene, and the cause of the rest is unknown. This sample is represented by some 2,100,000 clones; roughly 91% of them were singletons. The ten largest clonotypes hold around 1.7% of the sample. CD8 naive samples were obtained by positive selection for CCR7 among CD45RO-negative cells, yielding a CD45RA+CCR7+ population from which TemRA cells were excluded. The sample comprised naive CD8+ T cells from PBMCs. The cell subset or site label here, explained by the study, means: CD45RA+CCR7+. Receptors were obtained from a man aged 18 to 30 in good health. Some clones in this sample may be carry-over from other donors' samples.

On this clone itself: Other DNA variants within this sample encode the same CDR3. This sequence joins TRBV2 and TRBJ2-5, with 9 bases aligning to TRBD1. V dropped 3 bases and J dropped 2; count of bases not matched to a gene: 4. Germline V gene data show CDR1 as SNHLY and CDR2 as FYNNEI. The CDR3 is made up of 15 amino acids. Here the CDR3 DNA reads TGTGCCAGCAGTGACCGGGACAGGGCACAAGAGACCCAGTACTTC. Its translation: CASSDRDRAQETQYF.

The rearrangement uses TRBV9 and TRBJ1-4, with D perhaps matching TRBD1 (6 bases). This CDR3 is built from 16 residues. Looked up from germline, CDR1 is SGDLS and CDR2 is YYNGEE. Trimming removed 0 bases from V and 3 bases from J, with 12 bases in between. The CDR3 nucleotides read TGTGCCAGCAGCGTAGGATTAGGGGGGTCTAATGAAAAACTGTTTTTT. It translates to CASSVGLGGSNEKLFF.

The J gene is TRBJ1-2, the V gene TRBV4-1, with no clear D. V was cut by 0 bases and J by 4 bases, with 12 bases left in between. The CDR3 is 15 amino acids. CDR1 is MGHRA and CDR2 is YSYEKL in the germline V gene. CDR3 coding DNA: TGCGCCAGCAGCCAAGATCTGTCGGTCGGCTATGGCTACACCTTC. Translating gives CASSQDLSVGYGYTF.

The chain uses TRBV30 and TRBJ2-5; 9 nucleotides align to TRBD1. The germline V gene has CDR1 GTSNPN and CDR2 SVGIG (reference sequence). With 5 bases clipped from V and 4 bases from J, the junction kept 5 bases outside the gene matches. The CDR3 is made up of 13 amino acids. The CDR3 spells CAWGWGQGETQYF. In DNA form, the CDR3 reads TGTGCCTGGGGGTGGGGACAGGGAGAGACCCAGTACTTC.

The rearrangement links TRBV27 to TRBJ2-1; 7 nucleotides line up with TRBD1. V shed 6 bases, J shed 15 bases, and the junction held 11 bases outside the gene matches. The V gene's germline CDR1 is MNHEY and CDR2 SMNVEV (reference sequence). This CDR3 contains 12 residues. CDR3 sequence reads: CASSPIRDSLFF. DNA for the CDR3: TGTGCCAGCAGCCCTATCCGGGACAGTTTGTTCTTC.

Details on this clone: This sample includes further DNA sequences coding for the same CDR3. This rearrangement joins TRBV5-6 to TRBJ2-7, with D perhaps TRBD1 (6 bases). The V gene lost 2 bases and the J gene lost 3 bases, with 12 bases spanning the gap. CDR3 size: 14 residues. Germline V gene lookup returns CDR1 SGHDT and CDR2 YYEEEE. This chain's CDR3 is CASSFGQGNYEQYF. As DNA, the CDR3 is TGTGCCAGCAGCTTTGGGCAGGGGAACTACGAGCAGTACTTC. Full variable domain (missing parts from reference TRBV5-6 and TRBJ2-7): DAGVTQSPTHLIKTRGQQVTLRCSPKSGHDTVSWYQQALGQGPQFIFQYYEEEERQRGNFPDRFSGHQFPNYSSELNVNALLLGDSALYLCASSFGQGNYEQYFGPGTRLTVT.

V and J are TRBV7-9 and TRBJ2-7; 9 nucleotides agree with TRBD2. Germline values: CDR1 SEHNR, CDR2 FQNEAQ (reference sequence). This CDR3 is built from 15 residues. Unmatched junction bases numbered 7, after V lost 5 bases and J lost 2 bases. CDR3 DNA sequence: TGTGCCAGCAGCCGTACTAGCGGGTTTACCTACGAGCAGTACTTC. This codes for CASSRTSGFTYEQYF. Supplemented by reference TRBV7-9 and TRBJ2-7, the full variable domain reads DTGVSQNPRHKITKRGQNVTFRCDPISEHNRLYWYRQTLGQGPEFLTYFQNEAQLEKSRLLSDRFSAERPKGSFSTLEIQRTEQGDSAMYLCASSRTSGFTYEQYFGPGTRLTVT.

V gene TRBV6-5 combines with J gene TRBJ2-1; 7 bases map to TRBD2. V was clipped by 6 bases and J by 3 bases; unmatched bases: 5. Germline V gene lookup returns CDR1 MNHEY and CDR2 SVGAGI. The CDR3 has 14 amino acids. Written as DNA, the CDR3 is TGTGCCAGCAGCAACCGGGACTACTACAATGAGCAGTTCTTC. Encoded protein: CASSNRDYYNEQFF.

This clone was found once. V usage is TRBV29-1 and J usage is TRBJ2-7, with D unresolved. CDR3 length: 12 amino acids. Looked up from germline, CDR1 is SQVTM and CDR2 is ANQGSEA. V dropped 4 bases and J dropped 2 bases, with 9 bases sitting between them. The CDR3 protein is CSVGAETYEQYF. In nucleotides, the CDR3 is TGCAGCGTTGGGGCAGAGACCTACGAGCAGTACTTC.

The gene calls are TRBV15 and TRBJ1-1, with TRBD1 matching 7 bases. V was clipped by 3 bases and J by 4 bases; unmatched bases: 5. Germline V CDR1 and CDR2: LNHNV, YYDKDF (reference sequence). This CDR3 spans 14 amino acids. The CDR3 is CATSRKQGFTEAFF. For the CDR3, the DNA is TGTGCCACCAGCAGGAAACAGGGGTTCACTGAAGCTTTCTTT.

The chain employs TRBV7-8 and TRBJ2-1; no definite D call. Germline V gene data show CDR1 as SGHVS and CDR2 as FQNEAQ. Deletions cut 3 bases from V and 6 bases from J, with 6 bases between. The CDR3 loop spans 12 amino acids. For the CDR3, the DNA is TGTGCCAGCAGCTTGGGCATCAATGAGCAGTTCTTC. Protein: CASSLGINEQFF.

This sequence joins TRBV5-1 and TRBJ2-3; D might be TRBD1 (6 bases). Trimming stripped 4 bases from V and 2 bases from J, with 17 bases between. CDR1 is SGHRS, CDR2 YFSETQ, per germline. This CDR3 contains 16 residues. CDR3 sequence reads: CASSPPGHPHTDTQYF. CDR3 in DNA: TGCGCCAGCAGCCCTCCGGGACACCCACACACAGATACGCAGTATTTT.

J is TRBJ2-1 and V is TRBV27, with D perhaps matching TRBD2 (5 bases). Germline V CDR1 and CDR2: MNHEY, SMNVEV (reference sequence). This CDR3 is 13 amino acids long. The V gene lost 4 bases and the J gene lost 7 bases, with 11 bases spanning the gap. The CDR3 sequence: CASSSVLVNEQFF. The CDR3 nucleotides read TGTGCCAGCAGTTCAGTACTAGTGAATGAGCAGTTCTTC.

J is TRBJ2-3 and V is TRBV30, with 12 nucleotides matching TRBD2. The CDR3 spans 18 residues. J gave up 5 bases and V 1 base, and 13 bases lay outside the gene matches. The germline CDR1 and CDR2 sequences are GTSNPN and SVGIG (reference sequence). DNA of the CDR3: TGTGCCTGGAGTGGACTAGCGGGAGTCTATCCCCGGGGAGATACGCAGTATTTT. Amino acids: CAWSGLAGVYPRGDTQYF.

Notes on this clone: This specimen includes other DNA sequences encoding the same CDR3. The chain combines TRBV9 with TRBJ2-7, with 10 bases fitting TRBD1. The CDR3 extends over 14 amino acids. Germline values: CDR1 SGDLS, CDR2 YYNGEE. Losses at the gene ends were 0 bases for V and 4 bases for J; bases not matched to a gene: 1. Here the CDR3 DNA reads TGTGCCAGCAGCGTAGGGGGACAGGGGTACGAGCAGTACTTC. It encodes CASSVGGQGYEQYF.

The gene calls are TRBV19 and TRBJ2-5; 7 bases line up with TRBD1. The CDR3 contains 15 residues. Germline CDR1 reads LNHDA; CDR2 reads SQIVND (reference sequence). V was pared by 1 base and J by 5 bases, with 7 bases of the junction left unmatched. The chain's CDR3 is CASSIAHRGVETQYF. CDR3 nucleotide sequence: TGTGCCAGTAGTATAGCACACAGGGGTGTGGAGACCCAGTACTTC.

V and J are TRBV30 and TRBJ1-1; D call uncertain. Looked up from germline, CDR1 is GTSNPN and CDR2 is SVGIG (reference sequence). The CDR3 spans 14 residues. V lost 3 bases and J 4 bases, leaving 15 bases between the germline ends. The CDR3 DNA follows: TGTGCCTGGAGGGACCGTGGGCGTTCCACTGAAGCTTTCTTT. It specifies CAWRDRGRSTEAFF.

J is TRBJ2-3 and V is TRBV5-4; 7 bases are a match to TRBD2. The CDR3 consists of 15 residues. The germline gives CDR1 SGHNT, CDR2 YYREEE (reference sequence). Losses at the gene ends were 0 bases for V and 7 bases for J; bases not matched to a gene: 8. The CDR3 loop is CASSLVGGSKNTQYF. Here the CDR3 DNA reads TGTGCCAGCAGCTTGGTTGGCGGGAGTAAGAATACGCAGTATTTT.

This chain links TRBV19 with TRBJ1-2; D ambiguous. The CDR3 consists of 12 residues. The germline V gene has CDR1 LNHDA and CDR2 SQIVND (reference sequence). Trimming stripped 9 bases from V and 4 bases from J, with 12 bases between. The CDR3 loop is CASKTEFYGYTF. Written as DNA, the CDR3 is TGTGCCAGCAAGACGGAATTCTATGGCTACACCTTC.

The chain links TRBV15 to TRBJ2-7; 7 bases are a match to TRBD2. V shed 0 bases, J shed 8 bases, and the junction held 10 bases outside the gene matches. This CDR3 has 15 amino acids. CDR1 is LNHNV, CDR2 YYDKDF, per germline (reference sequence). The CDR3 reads CATSRDPSPGGKQYF. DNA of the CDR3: TGTGCCACCAGCAGAGATCCAAGCCCGGGAGGCAAGCAGTACTTC.

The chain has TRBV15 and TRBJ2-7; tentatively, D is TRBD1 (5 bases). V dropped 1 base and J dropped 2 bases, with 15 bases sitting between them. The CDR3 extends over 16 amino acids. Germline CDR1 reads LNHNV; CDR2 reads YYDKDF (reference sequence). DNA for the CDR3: TGTGCCACCAGCAGAGTCCCCGGCAGGGAAGCCTACGAGCAGTACTTC. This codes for CATSRVPGREAYEQYF.

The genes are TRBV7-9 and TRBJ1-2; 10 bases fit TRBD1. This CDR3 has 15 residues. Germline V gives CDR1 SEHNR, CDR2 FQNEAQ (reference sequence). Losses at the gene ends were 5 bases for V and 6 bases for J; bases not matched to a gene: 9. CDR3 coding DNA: TGTGCCAGCAGCGGACGACAGGGGGCGAGGGATGGCTACACCTTC. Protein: CASSGRQGARDGYTF.

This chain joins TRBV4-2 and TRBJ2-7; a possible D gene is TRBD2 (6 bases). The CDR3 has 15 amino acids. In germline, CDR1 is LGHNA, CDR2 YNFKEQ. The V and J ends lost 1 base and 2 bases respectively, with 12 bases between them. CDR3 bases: TGTGCCAGCAGCCAAGGGACGGGACTTACCTACGAGCAGTACTTC. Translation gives CASSQGTGLTYEQYF.

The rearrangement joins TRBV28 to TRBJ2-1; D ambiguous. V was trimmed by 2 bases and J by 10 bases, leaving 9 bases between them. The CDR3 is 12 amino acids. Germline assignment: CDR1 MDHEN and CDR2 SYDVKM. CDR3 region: CASSLQRDEQFF. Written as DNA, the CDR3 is TGTGCCAGCAGTTTACAGAGAGACGAGCAGTTCTTC.

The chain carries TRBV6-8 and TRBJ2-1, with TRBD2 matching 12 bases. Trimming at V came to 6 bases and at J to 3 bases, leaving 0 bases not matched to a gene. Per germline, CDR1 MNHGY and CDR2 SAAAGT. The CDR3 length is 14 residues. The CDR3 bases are TGTGCCAGCAGGGGACTAGCGGGCTACAATGAGCAGTTCTTC. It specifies CASRGLAGYNEQFF.